The 10 T cell receptor beta chains given below trace back to one sample, sequenced in a study of regulatory T cells in long-lasting Graves disease. Time point specified: newly diagnosed GD, antithyroid drugs for less than 3 months. From PBMCs, RNA was extracted and then used to make the TCR library. According to the study, TCR beta libraries were built with iRepertoire HTBI primers and CDR3-region Arm-PCR. TCRdb reprocessed the multiplex PCR reads with MiXCR, giving one entry per CDR3 protein. The data show about 420,000 distinct CDR3 sequences, around 15% seen once. These data were also reused for a study on T cells in Graves' hyperthyroidism and ophthalmopathy.

This specimen was peripheral blood mononuclear cells (PBMCs), taken at new diagnosis, from a patient treated with antithyroid drugs. The receptors shown here come from a woman aged 18 to 35 with Graves disease.

This clonotype has only a few counts. This chain links TRBV10-3 with TRBJ1-5; 7 bases line up with TRBD1. Trimming removed 10 bases from V and 2 bases from J; junction bases left unmatched: 8. The CDR3 runs to 14 residues. CDR1 is ENHRY, CDR2 SYGVKD, per germline. CDR3 loop: CATETGLGNQPQHF. The CDR3 DNA sequence: TGTGCCACAGAGACAGGGCTGGGCAATCAGCCCCAGCATTTT.

This clonotype was observed at least ten times. The chain recombines TRBV6-5 with TRBJ2-7; 8 bases fit TRBD2. From germline, CDR1 is MNHEY and CDR2 SVGAGI. The CDR3 consists of 15 residues. Trimming took 3 bases from V and 5 from J; bases not matched to a gene: 9. CDR3 in amino acids: CASSYKAGARNEQYF. The CDR3 coding sequence is TGTGCCAGCAGTTATAAAGCGGGAGCAAGGAACGAGCAGTACTTC.

Many counts were recorded for this clonotype. The rearrangement joins TRBV13 to TRBJ1-1, with TRBD1 matching 7 bases. CDR1 and CDR2 from the germline V gene are PRHDT and FYEKMQ (reference sequence). V shed 0 bases, J shed 5 bases, and the junction held 3 bases outside the gene matches. The CDR3 length is 14 residues. The CDR3 nucleotides read TGTGCCAGCAGCTTAGGGCAGGGGGTTACTGAAGCTTTCTTT. This codes for CASSLGQGVTEAFF.

V and J are TRBV10-3 and TRBJ1-2, with D possibly being TRBD1 (6 bases). The CDR3 contains 13 residues. Trimming took 6 bases from V and 6 from J, leaving 14 bases between them. Germline CDR1 ENHRY, CDR2 SYGVKD. The CDR3 here is CAISAQGYDGYTF. The CDR3, as DNA: TGTGCCATCAGCGCCCAGGGGTATGATGGCTACACCTTC.

This clonotype was found a few times. The CDR3 DNA sequence: TGTGCCAGCAGGCCTCGGGCAGCCTCCACAGATACGCAGTATTTT. Its protein product is CASRPRAASTDTQYF. V gene TRBV6-1 combines with J gene TRBJ2-3; D is undetermined. Germline V gene data show CDR1 as MNHNS and CDR2 as SASEGT. CDR3 size: 15 residues. V shed 6 bases and J shed 2 bases, with 15 bases lying between them.

On this clonotype: A far more abundant clone sits one base away, making this likely a read error. The V and J genes are TRBV7-2 and TRBJ2-3; D is possibly TRBD2 (6 bases). The DNA end is a closer match to TRBJ2-1, so the J assignment may be wrong. The CDR3 runs 15 residues. Germline CDR1 SGHTA, CDR2 FQGNSA. The CDR3 region is CASSPSVGRYDEQFF. DNA for the CDR3: TGTGCCAGCAGCCCATCAGTGGGGAGGTACGATGAGCAGTTCTTC.

This clonotype has more than one count but fewer than ten. This sequence joins TRBV4-1 and TRBJ1-6; weak D call: TRBD1 (6 bases). Trimming pared 0 bases from V and 6 bases from J, leaving 12 bases between. This CDR3 region has 16 residues. CDR1 is MGHRA and CDR2 is YSYEKL in the germline V gene. The CDR3 bases are TGCGCCAGCAGCCAAGATGGAGGACAGATTAATTCACCCCTCCACTTT. The encoded protein is CASSQDGGQINSPLHF.

This chain joins TRBV5-1 and TRBJ2-7; a possible D gene is TRBD1 (6 bases). The germline V gene has CDR1 SGHRS and CDR2 YFSETQ. With 4 bases removed from V and 2 bases from J, the gap between germline ends came to 19 bases. The CDR3 extends over 16 amino acids. CDR3 amino acids: CASSPRAGDLTYEQYF. The CDR3 DNA sequence: TGCGCCAGCAGCCCAAGGGCAGGGGATTTAACCTACGAGCAGTACTTC.

The chain carries TRBV2 and TRBJ2-1; D is ambiguous. CDR1 and CDR2 from the germline V gene are SNHLY and FYNNEI. V was clipped by 6 bases and J by 6 bases, with 9 bases between them. This CDR3 contains 12 residues. The DNA of the CDR3 is TGTGCCAGCAGGGATATCTCCAATGAGCAGTTCTTC. It codes for CASRDISNEQFF.

This clonotype appeared a few times. This chain uses TRBV7-6 with TRBJ1-4; D possibly corresponds to TRBD1 (6 bases). The CDR3 is 14 residues long. The germline gives CDR1 SGHVS, CDR2 FNYEAQ. Trimming took 1 base from V and 8 from J, leaving 11 bases between them. CDR3 nucleotide sequence: TGTGCCAGCAGCTTAGTCAGGGGTAGCGAAAAACTGTTTTTT. It encodes CASSLVRGSEKLFF.